The 31 T cell receptor beta chains below were found in one sample sequenced in a study of response to subunit inactivated influenza vaccine. One entry per CDR3 protein results from TCRdb running MiXCR on the RT-PCR reads. In the table there are 150,000 or so distinct CDR3 sequences, roughly a tenth of which are singletons. Sequences were derived from non-naive T cells sorted from PBMCs, sampled 40 to 50 days after vaccination. The source of these receptors is a man aged 45-60 years who received an inactivated influenza vaccine.

This clonotype was detected only a few times. An end of the junction differs from the germline gene, which may be a read error. This CDR3 reads CASSHSRDSYAYEQYF. The CDR3 DNA sequence: TGTGCCAGCAGTCACTCTCGGGACAGTTATGCCTACGAGCAGTACTTC. The V and J genes are TRBV6-2 or TRBV6-3 and TRBJ2-7, with 7 positions matching TRBD1. CDR3 length: 16 amino acids. CDR1 MNHEY and CDR2 SVGEGT come from the germline V gene.

The genes are TRBV18 and TRBJ2-4; 7 nucleotides match TRBD1. The V segment lost 6 bases and the J segment 2 bases; nucleotides outside the gene matches: 7. CDR1 is KGHSH, CDR2 LQKENI, per germline. The CDR3 is 15 residues long. CDR3 nucleotides: TGTGCCAGCTCCCCCCAGGGGGATCCCAAAAACATTCAGTACTTC. This encodes CASSPQGDPKNIQYF.

The chain recombines TRBV6-2 or TRBV6-3 with TRBJ2-1, with D possibly matching TRBD2 (5 bases). The CDR3 spans 17 residues. Germline V gives CDR1 MNHEY, CDR2 SVGEGT. V was cut by 2 bases and J by 3 bases, with 17 bases left in between. The CDR3 DNA sequence: TGTGCCAGCAGTTACACAAAGGAGGAGATCAACTACAATGAGCAGTTCTTC. Its protein product is CASSYTKEEINYNEQFF.

This clonotype was observed once. V and J are TRBV7-9 and TRBJ2-1; the D gene is possibly TRBD2 (5 bases). Per germline, CDR1 SEHNR and CDR2 FQNEAQ (reference sequence). With 5 bases removed from V and 6 bases from J, the gap between germline ends came to 23 bases. The CDR3 sequence is 17 residues long. The CDR3 reads CASSPKPGEGTSNEQFF. CDR3 sequence (DNA): TGTGCCAGCAGCCCTAAGCCTGGCGAGGGCACCTCCAATGAGCAGTTCTTC.

Ten or more counts support this clonotype. This chain uses TRBV5-6 with TRBJ2-7; D remains unclear. The ends were cut back, 1 base at V and 1 base at J, with 3 bases in the middle. Germline values: CDR1 SGHDT, CDR2 YYEEEE. This CDR3 region has 12 residues. This chain's CDR3 is CASSLRSYEQYF. CDR3 DNA sequence: TGTGCCAGCAGCTTGCGATCCTACGAGCAGTACTTC.

This clonotype showed up just a few times. The V call is TRBV6-1, the J call TRBJ2-7; D is possibly TRBD1 (6 bases). The CDR3 covers 15 residues. Germline V lookup: CDR1 MNHNS, CDR2 SASEGT. V shed 6 bases and J shed 0 bases, with 15 bases lying between them. CDR3 sequence: CASSTVPGASYEQYF. In nucleotides, the CDR3 is TGTGCCAGCAGCACCGTCCCAGGGGCCTCCTACGAGCAGTACTTC.

This clonotype has ten or more counts. The V and J genes are TRBV5-1 and TRBJ1-2; unclear D gene. Germline V gene lookup returns CDR1 SGHRS and CDR2 YFSETQ. Trimming took off 0 bases at V and 2 bases at J, with 8 bases between the two ends. The CDR3 runs 14 residues. This chain's CDR3 is CASSLDSRNYGYTF. CDR3 DNA: TGCGCCAGCAGCTTGGACAGTCGAAACTATGGCTACACCTTC.

This clonotype appeared many times. The chain links TRBV7-2 to TRBJ2-7, with D possibly TRBD1 on 5 matching bases. Germline CDR1 SGHTA, CDR2 FQGNSA. This CDR3 has 14 residues. Deletions cut 3 bases from V and 3 bases from J, with 12 bases between. CDR3 residues: CASSLDIFSYEQYF. For the CDR3, the DNA is TGTGCCAGCAGCTTGGACATATTCAGCTACGAGCAGTACTTC.

In its sample, this clonotype was seen many times. The chain carries TRBV29-1 and TRBJ2-6; D possibly corresponds to TRBD1 (6 bases). CDR1 and CDR2 (germline): SQVTM, ANQGSEA. CDR3 length equals 15 residues. The ends were cut back, 4 bases at V and 0 bases at J, with 10 bases in the middle. In DNA form, the CDR3 reads TGCAGCGTTGGGCAGGGGAGCTCTGGGGCCAACGTCCTGACTTTC. It yields the protein CSVGQGSSGANVLTF. The entire variable domain, with the rest obtained from reference TRBV29-1 and TRBJ2-6, is as follows: SAVISQKPSRDICQRGTSLTIQCQVDSQVTMMFWYRQQPGQSLTLIATANQGSEATYESGFVIDKFPISRPNLTFSTLTVSNMSPEDSSIYLCSVGQGSSGANVLTFGAGSRLTVL.

V gene TRBV11-3 combines with J gene TRBJ2-2; D call uncertain. V was cut by 1 base and J by 6 bases, with 9 bases left in between. The CDR3 has 14 amino acids. Germline CDR1 reads SGHNT; CDR2 reads YENEEA. The CDR3 DNA follows: TGTGCCAGCAGCTTAGGCCATGTAGCCGGGGAGCTGTTTTTT. It specifies CASSLGHVAGELFF.

This clonotype occurred many times. J is TRBJ2-5 and V is TRBV7-2, with 9 bases that match TRBD1. Germline CDR1 SGHTA, CDR2 FQGNSA. With 5 bases clipped from V and 5 bases from J, the junction kept 9 bases outside the gene matches. The CDR3 is made up of 15 amino acids. CDR3 sequence (DNA): TGTGCCAGCAGCACCCAACAGGGGGCGCATGAGACCCAGTACTTC. Translating it yields CASSTQQGAHETQYF.

In this sample, this clonotype turned up a few times. V usage is TRBV12-3 or TRBV12-4 and J usage is TRBJ2-6; TRBD2 might be the D (6 bases). CDR3 size: 17 residues. With 7 bases removed from V and 0 bases from J, the gap between germline ends came to 16 bases. The CDR3 sequence: CASTLERGSSGANVLTF. In nucleotides, the CDR3 is TGTGCCAGCACCCTCGAACGGGGGAGCTCTGGGGCCAACGTCCTGACTTTC.

This clonotype has just a few counts. The chain links TRBV5-1 to TRBJ2-5, with 11 bases identical to TRBD1. J gave up 3 bases and V 4 bases, and 8 bases lay outside the gene matches. There are 16 residues in the CDR3. Germline V lookup: CDR1 SGHRS, CDR2 YFSETQ. This chain's CDR3 is CASSLGTGGAKETQYF. CDR3 sequence (DNA): TGCGCCAGCAGCCTAGGGACAGGGGGTGCAAAAGAGACCCAGTACTTC. The complete variable domain, with remaining parts taken from reference TRBV5-1 and TRBJ2-5, reads KAGVTQTPRYLIKTRGQQVTLSCSPISGHRSVSWYQQTPGQGLQFLFEYFSETQRNKGNFPGRFSGRQFSNSRSEMNVSTLELGDSALYLCASSLGTGGAKETQYFGPGTRLLVL.

The J gene is TRBJ1-1, the V gene TRBV7-2; D remains unclear. V was clipped by 3 bases and J by 0 bases, with 5 bases between them. The CDR3 is 13 amino acids. The germline gives CDR1 SGHTA, CDR2 FQGNSA. The CDR3 loop reads CASSFRLNTEAFF. DNA for the CDR3: TGTGCCAGCAGCTTCAGGTTGAACACTGAAGCTTTCTTT. Drawing the rest from reference TRBV7-2 and TRBJ1-1, the complete variable domain is GAGVSQSPSNKVTEKGKDVELRCDPISGHTALYWYRQSLGQGLEFLIYFQGNSAPDKSGLPSDRFSAERTGGSVSTLTIQRTQQEDSAVYLCASSFRLNTEAFFGQGTRLTVV.

The genes are TRBV20-1 and TRBJ2-7; D uncertain. V lost 5 bases and J 4 bases, leaving 9 bases between the germline ends. Germline CDR1 DFQATT, CDR2 SNEGSKA (reference sequence). The CDR3 totals 11 residues. CDR3 protein: CSADTHYEQYF. CDR3 DNA: TGCAGTGCTGACACCCATTACGAGCAGTACTTC.

The rearrangement uses TRBV9 and TRBJ2-1; 8 nucleotides line up with TRBD2. CDR1 and CDR2 (germline): SGDLS, YYNGEE. V was pared by 0 bases and J by 3 bases, with 5 bases of the junction left unmatched. The CDR3 consists of 16 residues. The CDR3 DNA reads TGTGCCAGCAGCGTAGTGAGCGGGGGATTCTACAATGAGCAGTTCTTC. Translation: CASSVVSGGFYNEQFF.

V is TRBV4-2 and J is TRBJ1-1; D is ambiguous. With 0 bases removed from V and 1 base from J, the gap between germline ends came to 12 bases. Germline CDR1 LGHNA, CDR2 YNFKEQ. The CDR3 covers 16 residues. CDR3 nucleotides: TGTGCCAGCAGCCAAGATTCCAAGGGAGGGAACACTGAAGCTTTCTTT. Amino acids: CASSQDSKGGNTEAFF.

This clonotype appeared many times. CDR3 nucleotide sequence: TGTGCCAGCAGCGGAACCGGGACAGGCTACTACGAGCAGTACTTC. It translates to CASSGTGTGYYEQYF. J is TRBJ2-7 and V is TRBV5-6, with TRBD1 matching 8 bases. Germline V gene sequence: CDR1 SGHDT, CDR2 YYEEEE. The junction had 9 bases not matched to a gene; V was cut back by 4 bases and J by 3 bases. This CDR3 is 15 amino acids long.

The J gene is TRBJ2-7, the V gene TRBV28; D is unresolved. Germline CDR1 and CDR2: MDHEN and SYDVKM. V shed 6 bases and J shed 4 bases, with 10 bases lying between them. This CDR3 is 12 amino acids long. The DNA for the CDR3 is TGTGCCAGCAGCCGAGTGTATTACGAGCAGTACTTC. Protein: CASSRVYYEQYF.

This clonotype appeared a few times. The genes are TRBV28 and TRBJ2-1, with a possible D match to TRBD2 (6 bases). The ends were cut back, 6 bases at V and 8 bases at J, with 14 bases in the middle. Germline CDR1 MDHEN, CDR2 SYDVKM. CDR3 length: 13 amino acids. The CDR3 is CASRSGSMDEQFF. The CDR3 DNA reads as TGTGCCAGCAGGTCCGGGAGTATGGATGAGCAGTTCTTC. Supplemented by reference TRBV28 and TRBJ2-1, the full variable domain reads DVKVTQSSRYLVKRTGEKVFLECVQDMDHENMFWYRQDPGLGLRLIYFSYDVKMKEKGDIPEGYSVSREKKERFSLILESASTNQTSMYLCASRSGSMDEQFFGPGTRLTVL.

This clonotype was counted between two and nine times. The chain recombines TRBV27 with TRBJ2-1, with D unresolved. The V and J ends lost 3 bases and 7 bases respectively, with 7 bases between them. The germline V gene encodes CDR1 MNHEY and CDR2 SMNVEV (reference sequence). The length of the CDR3 is 12 residues. CDR3: CASSFLGNEQFF. CDR3 nucleotides: TGTGCCAGCAGTTTTTTAGGAAATGAGCAGTTCTTC.

This chain links TRBV7-8 with TRBJ2-7; D possibly corresponds to TRBD2 (6 bases). The CDR3 contains 17 residues. Trimming shortened V by 5 bases and J by 6 bases, and 26 bases separated the two germline ends. Germline CDR1 is SGHVS and CDR2 is FQNEAQ. CDR3 in amino acids: CASSIGGRGEYRSEQYF. The CDR3 nucleotides read TGTGCCAGCAGCATTGGGGGGAGAGGCGAGTACCGCTCCGAGCAGTACTTC.

This chain links TRBV15 with TRBJ2-1; 11 positions match TRBD2. J lost 9 bases, V lost 2 bases, and 6 bases had no gene match. The CDR3 runs to 15 residues. Germline CDR1 is LNHNV and CDR2 is YYDKDF (reference sequence). The chain's CDR3 is CATSRQLAGGLEQFF. For the CDR3, the DNA is TGTGCCACCAGCAGACAGCTAGCGGGAGGTCTTGAGCAGTTCTTC.

This clonotype has only a few counts. This chain joins TRBV5-1 and TRBJ1-1; TRBD1 agrees at 10 bases. J lost 0 bases, V lost 2 bases, and 7 bases had no gene match. Germline assignment: CDR1 SGHRS and CDR2 YFSETQ. This CDR3 region has 17 residues. The CDR3 region has the DNA TGCGCCAGCAGCTTACGACAGGGGGCAGGGGTGAACACTGAAGCTTTCTTT. This codes for CASSLRQGAGVNTEAFF.

The J gene is TRBJ2-1, the V gene TRBV11-3; the match to TRBD2 covers 12 bases. The CDR3 is 16 amino acids. V shed 5 bases, J shed 7 bases, and the junction held 9 bases outside the gene matches. CDR1 is SGHNT, CDR2 YENEEA, per germline. CDR3 in DNA: TGTGCCAGCAGCCCCTTACTAGCGGGAGGTGAAAATGAGCAGTTCTTC. Its protein product is CASSPLLAGGENEQFF.

The sample holds a few counts of this clonotype. The chain combines TRBV7-2 with TRBJ2-3; D is unresolved. This CDR3 is 15 amino acids long. CDR1 and CDR2 from the germline V gene are SGHTA and FQGNSA. The V gene lost 0 bases and the J gene lost 0 bases, with 7 bases spanning the gap. The CDR3 spells CASSLARVSTDTQYF. CDR3 DNA sequence: TGTGCCAGCAGCTTAGCACGGGTTAGCACAGATACGCAGTATTTT.

The CDR3 sequence: CASSITGGRAGELFF. CDR3 DNA sequence: TGTGCCAGCAGTATCACAGGGGGCAGGGCCGGGGAGCTGTTTTTT. The chain links TRBV28 to TRBJ2-2; 9 nucleotides agree with TRBD1. Germline CDR1 is MDHEN and CDR2 is SYDVKM. Trimming removed 5 bases from V and 6 bases from J; junction bases left unmatched: 7. The CDR3 length is 15 residues.

This clonotype was detected ten times or more. V and J are TRBV10-3 and TRBJ2-1; D gene ambiguous. This CDR3 is built from 14 residues. V gave up 6 bases and J gave up 0 bases, with 9 bases separating them. Germline V gives CDR1 ENHRY, CDR2 SYGVKD. The CDR3 is CAIRNRSSYNEQFF. For the CDR3, the DNA is TGTGCCATCAGAAACCGTAGCTCCTACAATGAGCAGTTCTTC.

There are a few counts of this clonotype. The rearrangement links TRBV28 to TRBJ1-3; TRBD1 matches 7 bases. Germline V gene data show CDR1 as MDHEN and CDR2 as SYDVKM. The CDR3 is 14 residues long. The trim removed 5 bases at V and 6 bases at J, leaving 7 bases unmatched. The CDR3 bases are TGTGCCAGCAGTACCGGGACAGAGCCAAACACCATATATTTT. Translation: CASSTGTEPNTIYF.

This clonotype came up a few times. The chain has TRBV20-1 and TRBJ2-5, with D perhaps TRBD1 or TRBD2 (6 bases each). The V end lost 3 bases, the J end lost 0 bases, and 11 bases lay between the germline ends. CDR1 and CDR2 (germline): DFQATT, SNEGSKA (reference sequence). The CDR3 runs to 14 residues. DNA for the CDR3: TGCAGTGCTAGTGGGGGGCCTTACCAAGAGACCCAGTACTTC. Translation gives CSASGGPYQETQYF.

Only a few counts were recorded for this clonotype. The genes are TRBV2 and TRBJ2-3, with D unclear. The CDR3 is 13 amino acids. Germline CDR1 SNHLY, CDR2 FYNNEI. Trimming pared 2 bases from V and 1 base from J, leaving 4 bases between. The CDR3 spells CASSEYGTDTQYF. Here the CDR3 DNA reads TGTGCCAGCAGTGAATACGGCACAGATACGCAGTATTTT.